The rows below give T cell receptor beta chains drawn from one sample of a study of STAT5B mutations in CD4+ large granular lymphocyte leukemia. Assay used: immunoSEQ multiplex PCR; TCRdb lists only in-frame clones, some missing. Among more than 30,000 clones listed, just over 75% were seen once. Sequenced input: CD4+ T cells from blood buffy coats. The receptors here all came from a human donor in good health. The CDR3 runs from the conserved cysteine through the conserved F or W.

v_call | cdr3_aa
TRBV4-1 | CASSQVTGVRNIQYF
TRBV7-2 | CASSPDNQPQHF
TRBV2 | CASNVRTYNEQFF
TRBV5-4 | CASSDSRVGGWNEQFF
TRBV11-1 | CASSFGGQETQYF
TRBV28 | CASSSHPGQGAGSEQYF
TRBV6-6 | CASSYSRTGDGYTF
TRBV23-1 | CASSPGQGTTEAFF
TRBV5-6 | CASSLRTMNTEAFF
TRBV18 | CASSKVNTEAFF
TRBV5-5 | CASSLLGGRATQYF
TRBV5-6 | CASRLSGATYEQYF
TRBV7-9 | CASRLTNTEAFF
TRBV11-3 | CASSLSPLAGIQETQYF
TRBV27 | CASSSGGTNEKLFF
TRBV18 | CASSSSGTGLGEAFF
TRBV7-2 | CASSPQAYEQYF
TRBV7-8 | CASSLGHPNTEAFF
TRBV7-9 | CASSTLAGGSTGELFF
TRBV15 | CATSSPLRGGQTGNTEAFF
TRBV5-4 | CASSRGLAGGQETQYF
TRBV7-8 | CASSPLNLRGGYGYTF
TRBV11-3 | CASSSGLAVTNEQFF
TRBV25-1 | CASSRFRDNEQFF
TRBV5-1 | CASSPQILNTEAFF
TRBV11-3 | CASSFLLGGSAGANVLTF
TRBV10-3 | CAISESVGGYTF
TRBV5-1 | CASSLQIGRMNTEAFF
TRBV7-2 | CASSPSIGELFF
TRBV27 | CASSPTRLSYEQYF
TRBV5-1 | CASSLVVDTGELFF
TRBV10-3 | CAISESSNTEAFF
TRBV4-3 | CASSRWGQMNTGELFF
TRBV7-2 | CASSFGLAELEQFF
TRBV4-1 | CASSRTGAEFNEKLFF
TRBV18 | CASSPFPGAQRETQYF
TRBV18 | CASSPSGTPGSGANVLTF
TRBV6-6 | CASSAQKEGGNTIYF
TRBV5-5 | CASSLDTMTGNTIYF
TRBV7-9 | CASSLDSKTQYF
TRBV27 | CASSTSGGNYEQYF
TRBV7-9 | CASSQASSYEQYF
TRBV4-1 | CASSQGERTGSYEQYF
TRBV7-6 | CASSQLGAYEQYF
TRBV5-1 | CASSSLVVSTDTQYF